This T cell receptor (beta chain) was profiled in a study of cytomegalovirus exposure and HLA in healthy donors (TCRdb year 2017). Study-level background: An earlier analysis of approximately 600 of the donors reported about 290 Gb of sequence data and approximately 110 million unique TCR beta sequences from 150 million to 200 million T cells. An early release that covered around 590 HLA-typed donors contained approximately 300 gigabases of sequencing data and roughly 84 million unique TCR sequences. The genetic ancestry cluster associated with self-reported Caucasian donors included 65% to 90% of the roughly 400 genotyped donors. The study was designed to test whether signatures of past pathogen exposure could be identified by cataloging public T cell receptors. Using immunosequencing, the study profiled T cell repertoires from about 650 subjects and related those repertoires to cytomegalovirus serostatus. In addition to the first cohort of roughly 670 subjects, a separate validation cohort of 130 or so different subjects was used. High-throughput TCR immunosequencing, statistical association of individual TCRs with disease status, and machine learning were combined to predict cytomegalovirus infection status. A later analysis re-examined previously published TCR beta repertoires from several hundred donors and added high-resolution HLA genotyping to investigate patterns of TCR occurrence. Rather than drawing on any new phenotypic data, the later analysis identified candidate immune exposures from TCR beta sequences and the way those sequences occurred across donors. In an earlier analysis of 587 of the donors, high-throughput TCR beta sequencing was used to judge whether each TCR beta V gene segment behaved as functional or pseudogenic. Donor age, sex, ethnicity and CMV serostatus were collected together with the repertoire data. Genome-wide SNP genotypes for about 65% of the roughly 700 donors were used in a later genetic analysis, which treated that subset as a discovery cohort. All discovery cohort repertoires had been generated using a single sequencing platform. HLA typing covered class I and class II loci at four-digit resolution. The number of typed donors differed by locus: 629-630 for A, B, C, DRB1 and DQB1; approximately 520 for DQA1; some 590 for DPA1; and some 470 for DPB1. Five DR-DQ haplotypes were handled as single units for association and clustering, since linkage in the cohort was strong. Among some 400 genotyped donors of the cohort, an average of roughly 230,000 unique TCR beta nucleotide sequences was sequenced per donor, of which roughly 17% were non-productive. Paper-wide results and their limitations: In a later analysis, HLA-associated TCR beta chains showed more clonal expansion and lower generation probabilities than non-associated chains that were equally common. Linkage disequilibrium might explain the correlated functional status among segregating V segments, but an unknown experimental factor could not be ruled out. Immune exposure information for the cohort was limited to CMV serostatus. An association between a missense DCLRE1C variant and V-gene and J-gene trimming of TCR beta chains was found in a later genetic analysis and replicated in an independent cohort. The study gave a list of over 150 TCR beta chains associated with cytomegalovirus. While some public TCRs were present in many individuals, most TCR sequences turned up only very rarely across donors. Most CMV-associated TCR beta chains appeared to be HLA-restricted in a later analysis, and the HLA associations seemed to be driven largely by CMV exposure. At a false discovery rate of 0.05, a later analysis linked 16,951 TCR beta sequences to specific HLA alleles. In an earlier analysis of roughly 560 of the donors, most TCR beta V segments were observed in productive rearrangements about 87% or about 30% of the time, broadly matching IMGT annotations. Assigning TCR associations to individual alleles was difficult when HLA alleles, especially DR and DQ, strongly co-occurred. A cluster of highly shared sequence variants was judged likely to be a technical artifact of the sequencing pipeline. A later analysis found that TCR association rates varied across HLA loci, with DRB1 alleles showing the most associated TCRs and HLA-C alleles the fewest. Only TCR beta chains were sequenced in this cohort, and the absence of alpha or paired-chain data limited detectable features. The classifier was reported to diagnose cytomegalovirus status with high specificity and sensitivity in both the original cohort and the validation cohort. The presence/absence analyses assumed that sequencing depth was roughly uniform across donors, and that assumption may not be true. In vitro tests confirmed that three of the cytomegalovirus-associated TCR beta chains recognize cytomegalovirus antigens. Because counts were too low, about 15 rarely observed V segments, including chromosome 9 orphons, were left out of the earlier analysis of over 550 of the donors. Compared with the roughly 710-donor mean, donors in an Asian-associated ancestry cluster had fewer N-insertions in productive TCRs, according to a later genetic analysis. Because some donors lacked HLA typing at each locus, the association tests relied only on the typed subset. A further reported finding was that TCR beta sequences accurately predicted the HLA-A and HLA-B alleles for most subjects in the first cohort. A later analysis reported that several top co-occurrence clusters appeared linked to parvovirus B19, influenza, CMV and Epstein-Barr virus. The authors suggested that the approach could potentially be generalized to other disease states and immunological phenotypes.

This clone was picked up a small number of times. Its binding antigen is unknown. The sample holds no much larger clone one base away, and base qualities are not on file. The cohort comprised under 700 healthy bone marrow donors. Cohort members were all nominally healthy when sampled, although unrecorded immune exposures were likely present. The donor was CMV seronegative and belonged to the group of several hundred seronegative cohort members. Every donor gave a peripheral blood sample, and the peripheral blood mononuclear cells from that sample were used for TCR beta sequencing. Genomic DNA extraction from the blood cell samples was performed with the Qiagen DNeasy Blood Extraction Kit. Receptor amplification or capture employed the immunoSEQ multiplex PCR assay. A mixture of 60 forward primers for TCR Vbeta segments and 13 reverse primers for TCR Jbeta segments was used in the multiplex PCR. Amplification of the CDR3 region of rearranged TCR beta genes was performed with a multiplex PCR assay on genomic DNA. On the Illumina HiSeq System, the amplified TCR beta libraries were sequenced as 87-base-pair reads. On the authors' methods: A later analysis tallied roughly 76 million unique TCR beta chains across the approximately 670 repertoires, and around 12 million of those chains were shared by two or more donors. A nearest-neighbor algorithm error-corrected the raw reads and collapsed the reads into unique sequences, merging closely related sequences to remove PCR and sequencing errors. To assign V, D and J gene segments, CDR3 sequences were aligned to IMGT reference sequences. For a sequence to be retained, at least a six-nucleotide match to both a V gene segment and a J gene segment was required. A rearrangement was called productive if the CDR3 had no stop codons and remained in frame with V and J, and every other rearrangement was called non-productive. CDR3 was defined according to IMGT convention as the region running from the second conserved V-encoded cysteine to the conserved J-encoded phenylalanine. Sequences without an unambiguous match to a single V gene segment were excluded from the earlier analysis of 587 of the donors. An earlier analysis of a few hundred of the donors called V segments functional above 56.7% productive rearrangements and segregating when the between-donor standard deviation exceeded 5%. A statistical classification framework was built to diagnose cytomegalovirus status from the catalog of TCR beta chain sequences. In a later analysis, V and J genes were assigned by comparing TCR nucleotide sequences against IMGT/GENE-DB human TR gene sequences. In a later analysis, CDR3 sequences and most-parsimonious VDJ recombination scenarios were assigned using the TCRdist pipeline. In a later analysis, each TCR beta chain was defined by its CDR3 amino acid sequence together with its V-gene family, and reads lacking a unique V-gene family were excluded. A later analysis removed nearly 600 highly shared, low-generation-probability nucleotide sequences to deal with suspected cross-contamination and a sequencing artifact. In a later analysis, a clonal expansion index for each public chain was calculated from normalized within-repertoire ranks of inferred template counts. In a later analysis, generation probabilities were computed using a VDJ recombination model fitted to out-of-frame rearrangements, and the results were checked against IGoR. In a later analysis, hypergeometric tests were used to score TCR-TCR, TCR-HLA and TCR-CMV co-occurrence, with a repertoire-size bias correction applied to TCR pairs. False discovery rates were estimated in a later analysis by permuting HLA or CMV assignments 20 times. In a later analysis, co-occurring TCRs were grouped using DBSCAN, with TCRdist sequence similarity added in when clustering inside HLA-allele-positive subsets. Repertoires with fewer than 30,000 or more than 120,000 public chains, plus five repertoires with anomalous nucleotide sharing, were excluded from co-occurrence clustering. In its TCRdb copy, this immuneACCESS table keeps in-frame sequences only and misses some clones. Where compared with another copy, unresolved V genes explain less than half of these, and the others have no known cause. V, J and clone size are those of that table, while D and trimming were read from the DNA. The sample records fewer than 200,000 clones, about 72% of which are singletons. The biggest ten clones account for roughly 1.6% of the sample.

Specimen: PBMCs. The receptor was derived from a girl aged 10-17 years in good health and CMV-seronegative.

Read as DNA, the sequence is TGTGCCTGGAGTGTACGAAGGGGCGATGGCTACACCTTC. This sequence encodes CAWSVRRGDGYTF. The sequence links TRBV30 to TRBJ1-2; a weak D assignment points to TRBD1 (5 bases agree). CDR1 GTSNPN and CDR2 SVGIG are derived from the germline V gene (reference sequence). Including cysteine and phenylalanine, the CDR3 has 13 amino acids. This entry keeps only the CDR3 DNA: 39 bases, framed from base 1. The V and J ends are trimmed by 0 bases and 6 bases, leaving 11 bases between them. Outside the CDR3, residues come from the reference TRBV30 and TRBJ1-2 proteins, so the full variable domain is: SQTIHQWPATLVQPVGSPLSLECTVEGTSNPNLYWYRQAAGRGLQLLFYSVGIGQISSEVPQNLSASRPQDRQFILSSKKLLLSDSGFYLCAWSVRRGDGYTFGSGTRLTVV.